This T cell receptor (beta chain) appears in the sequencing data of a study of cytomegalovirus exposure and HLA in healthy donors. PCR employed 60 Vbeta and 13 Jbeta primers. Clones were read by immunoSEQ multiplex PCR, and TCRdb kept only the in-frame ones, dropping some. The data show around 110,000 clones, around 66% seen once. The germline V gene encodes CDR1 SGDLS and CDR2 YYNGEE. The V and J ends lost 4 bases and 2 bases, in that order; junction bases with no gene match: 7. The length of the CDR3 is 16 residues. Nominally healthy donors provided the samples, though records likely missed some immune exposures. Whole-study results and caveats: The authors listed 150 to 200 TCR beta chains as cytomegalovirus-associated. In vitro experiments confirmed that three CMV-associated chains were specific for CMV antigens.

Note on this clone: The antigen remains undetermined.

The chain links TRBV9 to TRBJ2-4, with 9 nucleotides matching TRBD1. Input material: PBMCs. This sequence was found in a woman aged 40 to 55 in good health and CMV-seropositive. DNA of the CDR3: TGTGCCAGCAGCTTTGGGACAGGGTGGCCCAAAAACATTCAGTACTTC. Amino acids: CASSFGTGWPKNIQYF.